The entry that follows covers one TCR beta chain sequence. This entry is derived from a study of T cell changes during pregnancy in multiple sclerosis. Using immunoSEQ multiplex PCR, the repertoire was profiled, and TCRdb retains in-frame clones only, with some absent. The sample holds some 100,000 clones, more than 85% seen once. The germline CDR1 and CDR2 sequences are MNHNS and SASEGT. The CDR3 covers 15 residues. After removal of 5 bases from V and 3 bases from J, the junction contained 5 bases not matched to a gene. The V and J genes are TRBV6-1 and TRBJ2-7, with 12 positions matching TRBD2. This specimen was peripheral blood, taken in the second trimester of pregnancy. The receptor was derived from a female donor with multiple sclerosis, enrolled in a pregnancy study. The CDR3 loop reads CASSPRLAGDYEQYF. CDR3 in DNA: TGTGCCAGCAGTCCACGACTAGCGGGAGACTACGAGCAGTACTTC.